This paragraph reports one TCR beta chain. Its antigen is unknown. Germline assignment: CDR1 SGHTA and CDR2 FQGNSA. V dropped 8 bases and J dropped 5 bases, with 18 bases sitting between them. The CDR3 runs to 14 residues. These data originate in a study of a mutant IDH1 vaccine in newly diagnosed glioma. The wider study: Vaccines were begun 4-6 weeks after radiotherapy alone, or with temozolomide cycles.

Generated by immunoSEQ multiplex PCR, the TCRdb table keeps only in-frame clones and is missing some. The sample includes some 60,000 clones, 80% of them seen just once. Time point here: week 11, during vaccination. Topical imiquimod accompanied each vaccine dose, which consisted of 300 ug of mutant IDH1 20-mer peptide. The sequence came from a man aged 50 or older with glioma. The sample consisted of PBMCs, taken from a glioma patient whose treatment included an IDH1 peptide vaccine. The chain links TRBV7-2 to TRBJ2-5, with D uncertain. The DNA for the CDR3 is TGTGCCAGCGCCTCCCGCCGGGCGGTGGAGACCCAGTACTTC. Protein product: CASASRRAVETQYF.